This passage covers 25 T cell receptor beta chains from one sample sequenced in a study of blood T cell repertoires in COVID-19. Clones were read by immunoSEQ multiplex PCR, and TCRdb kept only the in-frame ones, dropping some. The data hold 140,000 or so clones, with approximately 85% observed a single time. The sample comprised peripheral blood. Source of these receptors: a man aged 50-60 years with acute or convalescent COVID-19.

The genes are TRBV7-2 and TRBJ2-7; no clear D gene. Trimming stripped 1 base from V and 2 bases from J, with 9 bases between. This CDR3 has 14 amino acids. The V gene's germline CDR1 is SGHTA and CDR2 FQGNSA. The CDR3 loop reads CASSLEWQTYEQYF. The CDR3 bases are TGTGCCAGCAGCTTAGAGTGGCAGACCTACGAGCAGTACTTC.

V gene TRBV7-2 combines with J gene TRBJ2-4; 10 bases align to TRBD1. Germline-derived CDR1 and CDR2 are SGHTA and FQGNSA. V lost 0 bases and J lost 1; bases outside the gene matches: 3. The CDR3 extends over 17 amino acids. The CDR3: CASSLAGTGAAKNIQYF. CDR3 nucleotides: TGTGCCAGCAGCTTAGCCGGGACAGGGGCGGCCAAAAACATTCAGTACTTC.

V is TRBV2 and J is TRBJ1-4, with D uncertain. This CDR3 comprises 14 residues. V was clipped by 5 bases and J by 7 bases, with 14 bases between them. CDR1 and CDR2 from the germline V gene are SNHLY and FYNNEI. CDR3 bases: TGTGCCAGCAGTAGAACGGTGAAAATTGAAAAACTGTTTTTT. Its protein is CASSRTVKIEKLFF.

This clone has only a few counts. The chain links TRBV28 to TRBJ1-2; the D is unclear. V was trimmed by 7 bases and J by 4 bases, leaving 19 bases between them. Germline V gene sequence: CDR1 MDHEN, CDR2 SYDVKM. This CDR3 region has 15 residues. Here the CDR3 DNA reads TGTGCCAGCAACGAGTTCGTGTCGGGAGCCTATGGCTACACCTTC. Translated: CASNEFVSGAYGYTF.

The chain is built from TRBV5-1 and TRBJ2-1; 10 nucleotides align to TRBD2. The CDR3 runs 17 residues. CDR1 and CDR2 from the germline V gene are SGHRS and YFSETQ. Trimming cost V 5 bases and J 8 bases; bases outside gene matches: 16. CDR3 residues: CASRYDLTSGTPDEQFF. Here the CDR3 DNA reads TGCGCCAGCAGGTACGACCTTACTAGCGGGACTCCCGATGAGCAGTTCTTC.

The genes are TRBV7-3 and TRBJ1-5; D is possibly TRBD1 (5 bases). CDR1 is SGHTA, CDR2 FQGTGA, per germline. V was trimmed by 6 bases and J by 0 bases, leaving 18 bases between them. The CDR3 runs to 17 residues. CDR3 loop: CASRLGPVGRSNQPQHF. The DNA for the CDR3 is TGTGCCAGCAGATTAGGTCCCGTGGGGCGTAGCAATCAGCCCCAGCATTTT.

This chain joins TRBV5-1 and TRBJ2-3, with D perhaps matching TRBD1 (5 bases). The CDR3 consists of 14 residues. CDR1 and CDR2 (germline): SGHRS, YFSETQ. V lost 2 bases, J lost 4 bases, and 11 bases lay in between. The CDR3 coding sequence is TGCGCCAGCAGCTTTAGCACAGGAGCAGATACGCAGTATTTT. Translated: CASSFSTGADTQYF.

This clone was seen just once. The gene calls are TRBV9 and TRBJ1-5, with 8 bases matching TRBD1. Unmatched junction bases numbered 5, after V lost 4 bases and J lost 2 bases. Looked up from germline, CDR1 is SGDLS and CDR2 is YYNGEE. The CDR3 length is 15 residues. CDR3 nucleotides: TGTGCCAGCAGCTCGACAGGGGCGGGCAATCAGCCCCAGCATTTT. It translates to CASSSTGAGNQPQHF.

CDR3 nucleotides: TGTGCCAGCAGCTTAGACTCTAGAAGCGGGGGACCGATGATGGAGACCCAGTACTTC. This sequence encodes CASSLDSRSGGPMMETQYF. The chain couples TRBV11-2 to TRBJ2-5, with 8 bases matching TRBD2. The CDR3 contains 19 residues. Losses at the gene ends were 0 bases for V and 5 bases for J; bases not matched to a gene: 17. The V gene's germline CDR1 is SGHAT and CDR2 FQNNGV.

This clone was recorded once. The chain has TRBV5-4 and TRBJ1-4, with D perhaps TRBD1 (5 bases). The CDR3 has 15 amino acids. V lost 0 bases, J lost 4 bases, and 10 bases lay in between. The V gene's germline CDR1 is SGHNT and CDR2 YYREEE (reference sequence). CDR3 DNA sequence: TGTGCCAGCAGCTTGGGCGGACATAATAATGAAAAACTGTTTTTT. Translation: CASSLGGHNNEKLFF.

This chain connects TRBV28 to TRBJ2-7; TRBD1 matches 10 bases. J lost 0 bases, V lost 3 bases, and 5 bases had no gene match. This CDR3 contains 16 residues. In germline, CDR1 is MDHEN, CDR2 SYDVKM. In nucleotides, the CDR3 is TGTGCCAGCAGTTTCGCGGACAGGGGGAGCTCCTACGAGCAGTACTTC. It is translated as CASSFADRGSSYEQYF.

The V and J genes are TRBV25-1 and TRBJ1-4; no definite D call. The CDR3 runs to 15 residues. The V end lost 3 bases, the J end lost 0 bases, and 8 bases lay between the germline ends. Germline V gene lookup returns CDR1 MGHDK and CDR2 SYGVNS. This chain's CDR3 is CASSDDVATNEKLFF. CDR3 in DNA: TGTGCCAGCAGTGACGATGTAGCAACTAATGAAAAACTGTTTTTT.

The CDR3 loop reads CASSFNPPVLAAYNEQFF. The DNA for the CDR3 is TGTGCCAGCAGTTTTAACCCCCCCGTTCTAGCGGCCTACAATGAGCAGTTCTTC. This chain connects TRBV27 to TRBJ2-1, with 7 bases matching TRBD2. The V gene's germline CDR1 is MNHEY and CDR2 SMNVEV (reference sequence). The V gene end was trimmed by 3 bases and the J gene end by 2 bases; junction bases not matched to a gene: 13. The CDR3 runs to 18 residues.

The count of this clone is one. The rearrangement links TRBV7-3 to TRBJ2-7; 12 bases agree with TRBD2. The germline CDR1 and CDR2 sequences are SGHTA and FQGTGA. V shed 5 bases and J 6 bases; nucleotides not matched to a gene: 5. CDR3 length: 14 residues. The CDR3 DNA reads as TGTGCCAGCAGCCAAGGACTAGCGGGAAGCGAGCAGTACTTC. Translating gives CASSQGLAGSEQYF.

V usage is TRBV3-1 (or the pseudogene TRBV3-2) and J usage is TRBJ2-7, with D possibly matching TRBD2 (7 bases). CDR3 size: 17 residues. V lost 0 bases to trimming and J lost 3 bases, with 18 bases between them. Per germline, CDR1 LGHDT and CDR2 YNNKEL (reference sequence). The CDR3: CASSQEGAGLGGYEQYF. For the CDR3, the DNA is TGTGCCAGCAGCCAAGAGGGGGCCGGACTAGGAGGCTACGAGCAGTACTTC.

Turning to this clone: Other DNA sequences in the sample encode the same CDR3. The chain joins TRBV5-4 to TRBJ2-7; TRBD1 aligns across 8 bases. CDR1 SGHNT and CDR2 YYREEE come from the germline V gene (reference sequence). Trimming removed 0 bases from V and 0 bases from J; junction bases left unmatched: 2. The CDR3 loop spans 15 amino acids. DNA for the CDR3: TGTGCCAGCAGCTTGGGGACAGGGAGCTCCTACGAGCAGTACTTC. Translating it yields CASSLGTGSSYEQYF.

CDR3 nucleotides: TGTGCCAGCAGCGTAAAGATAGAACTAGATACGCAGTATTTT. As protein: CASSVKIELDTQYF. The chain carries TRBV9 and TRBJ2-3; the D is unclear. The CDR3 covers 14 residues. Trimming removed 1 base from V and 5 bases from J, with 11 bases in between. Germline V CDR1 and CDR2: SGDLS, YYNGEE.

This chain uses TRBV11-2 with TRBJ2-7, with a tentative D call TRBD1 (5 bases). There are 14 residues in the CDR3. Trimming removed 2 bases at V and 6 bases at J, with 14 bases between. CDR1 is SGHAT and CDR2 is FQNNGV in the germline V gene. CDR3 in DNA: TGTGCCAGCAGCTTAAGTAATGGGGCAGGCGAGCAGTACTTC. This sequence encodes CASSLSNGAGEQYF.

The V call is TRBV24-1, the J call TRBJ2-2, with D possibly matching TRBD1 (5 bases). Per the germline V gene, CDR1 is KGHDR and CDR2 is SFDVKD. The V end was cut by 12 bases, the J end by 0 bases, with 16 bases between. The CDR3 runs to 15 residues. The CDR3 spells CAATTTATNTGELFF. The DNA for the CDR3 is TGTGCCGCAACAACGACAGCTACGAACACCGGGGAGCTGTTTTTT.

The CDR3 DNA reads as TGTGCCAGCAGCCCCGGACAGGGAGGGTCACCCCTCCACTTT. As protein: CASSPGQGGSPLHF. The chain joins TRBV7-3 to TRBJ1-6; 8 bases agree with TRBD1. Germline CDR1 and CDR2: SGHTA and FQGTGA. CDR3 length equals 14 residues. J gave up 10 bases and V 5 bases, and 7 bases lay outside the gene matches. The full variable domain, its missing parts supplied by reference TRBV7-3 and TRBJ1-6, is GAGVSQTPSNKVTEKGKYVELRCDPISGHTALYWYRQSLGQGPEFLIYFQGTGAADDSGLPNDRFFAVRPEGSVSTLKIQRTERGDSAVYLCASSPGQGGSPLHFGNGTRLTVT.

This clone has a single count. The chain couples TRBV18 to TRBJ1-2; 9 bases map to TRBD1. This CDR3 contains 15 residues. The V gene end was trimmed by 6 bases and the J gene end by 7 bases; junction bases not matched to a gene: 12. CDR1 is KGHSH, CDR2 LQKENI, per germline. The CDR3 loop reads CASSPGTGNGAGYTF. CDR3 in DNA: TGTGCCAGCTCCCCCGGGACAGGGAATGGGGCTGGCTACACCTTC.

The chain carries TRBV10-2 and TRBJ2-1; 7 bases are a match to TRBD1. V lost 2 bases, J lost 4 bases, and 8 bases stayed unmatched. Per germline, CDR1 WSHSY and CDR2 SAAADI. This CDR3 region has 16 residues. CDR3 bases: TGCGCCAGCAGTGAGACCGGGACAGCCAAATACAATGAGCAGTTCTTC. This sequence encodes CASSETGTAKYNEQFF.

This clone was counted a single time. The chain employs TRBV9 and TRBJ1-1; 7 positions agree with TRBD1. Per the germline V gene, CDR1 is SGDLS and CDR2 is YYNGEE. V lost 3 bases and J lost 2; bases outside the gene matches: 10. The CDR3 is 16 amino acids. CDR3 bases: TGTGCCAGCAGCGCCGGATCACAGGGGCCCAACACTGAAGCTTTCTTT. It translates to CASSAGSQGPNTEAFF.

V and J are TRBV27 and TRBJ2-7; TRBD2 aligns across 8 bases. Germline CDR1 and CDR2: MNHEY and SMNVEV (reference sequence). The J segment lost 5 bases and the V segment lost 5 bases, leaving 11 bases of the junction unmatched. CDR3 size: 15 residues. CDR3 protein: CASSPGTGLANEQYF. The CDR3, as DNA: TGTGCCAGCAGTCCAGGTACTGGACTAGCCAACGAGCAGTACTTC.

The chain recombines TRBV5-1 with TRBJ2-3; possibly TRBD1 for D (6 bases). Trimming shortened V by 3 bases and J by 3 bases, and 20 bases separated the two germline ends. Germline CDR1 SGHRS, CDR2 YFSETQ. The CDR3 covers 17 residues. CDR3: CASSSPGQPKYTDTQYF. The DNA for the CDR3 is TGCGCCAGCAGCTCGCCCGGACAGCCGAAATATACAGATACGCAGTATTTT.